This TCR beta chain was obtained from a study of blood T cell repertoires in COVID-19. As handled by the study authors: Estimation of nucleated cell counts was performed using reference gene primer amplification. Sequencing used immunoSEQ multiplex PCR; TCRdb keeps in-frame clones, though not all of them. V and J calls and clone size are those listed in that table; D and trimming were worked out from the DNA. Counted here are some 40,000 clones, roughly 80% occurring once; the ten biggest clones make up about 14%. The junction had 5 bases not matched to a gene; V was cut back by 5 bases and J by 6 bases. CDR1 and CDR2 (germline): LNHDA, SQIVND (reference sequence). This CDR3 comprises 14 residues.

The V gene is TRBV19, the J gene TRBJ1-5, with TRBD1 matching over 9 bases. This clonotype was sampled from a man aged 45-60 years with active or convalescent COVID-19. The sample taken for sequencing was peripheral blood. CDR3 protein: CASSGTGGRQPQHF. CDR3 DNA: TGTGCCAGTAGTGGCACAGGGGGCCGTCAGCCCCAGCATTTT.